This is a list of T cell receptor beta chains from one sample in a study of beta chain features in type 1 diabetes. Produced via immunoSEQ multiplex PCR; TCRdb's table is partial and in-frame only. The sample carries 130,000 or so clones, less than 20% recorded once. Sequencing was done on a sample of central memory CD4+ T cells from blood. These receptor sequences come from a man aged 25-40 years with type 1 diabetes. The CDR3 runs from the conserved cysteine through the conserved F or W. A D gene is named only where the DNA matches it firmly. Only some rows state a clone size, as once, few, many or a class for expanded clones.

D	size	J	V	DNA	CDR3
NA	NA	TRBJ2-1	TRBV5-1	TGCGCCAGCAGCTTGGATGGGGGGCGCGTCTATGAGCAGTTCTTC	CASSLDGGRVYEQFF
NA	few	TRBJ2-5	TRBV29-1	TGCAGCGTTGAAGATACGGGTTACGGTACCCAGTACTTC	CSVEDTGYGTQYF
NA	NA	TRBJ2-2	TRBV13	TGTGCCAGCAGCTTTCAGGCGAGCGTCGAAACCGGGGAGCTGTTTTTT	CASSFQASVETGELFF
NA	NA	TRBJ1-5	TRBV28	TGTGCCAGCAGCCAACAGGGTGTTAGCAATCAGCCCCAGCATTTT	CASSQQGVSNQPQHF
NA	few	TRBJ1-6	TRBV25-1	TGTGCCAGCAAAGGAAAAGGGAGCTCCTATAAATCACCCCTCCACTTT	CASKGKGSSYKSPLHF
NA	few	TRBJ2-3	TRBV7-2	TGTGCCAGCAGCTTTCGGGCGGTGGGCCTTTCAGATACGCAGTATTTT	CASSFRAVGLSDTQYF
NA	few	TRBJ1-5	TRBV29-1	TGCAGCGCGACAGACTATAGCAATCAGCCCCAGCATTTT	CSATDYSNQPQHF
NA	many	TRBJ2-3	TRBV6-5	TGTGCCAGCAGTTACTCTCCGGGGTTAGGTCCAGATACGCAGTATTTT	CASSYSPGLGPDTQYF
NA	NA	TRBJ1-5	TRBV6-1	TGTGCCAGCAGTGAAACCGCGGATCAGCCCCAGCATTTT	CASSETADQPQHF
NA	NA	TRBJ2-5	TRBV9	TGTGCCAGCAGCCCAGGGGGGCACCAAGAGACCCAGTACTTC	CASSPGGHQETQYF
TRBD1	NA	TRBJ1-3	TRBV25-1	TGTGCCAGCAGCCCCAACGGGGACAGGGGGCGAAACACCATATATTTT	CASSPNGDRGRNTIYF
TRBD2	few	TRBJ2-7	TRBV7-2	TGTGCCAGCACCGAGGGACTAGCGGGGGGCCTTGTCTCCTACGAGCAGTACTTC	CASTEGLAGGLVSYEQYF
NA	NA	TRBJ2-5	TRBV7-3	TGTGCCAGCAGCCCCCCCCCGAGGGTCCCCCAAGAGACCCAGTACTTC	CASSPPPRVPQETQYF
NA	few	TRBJ2-7	TRBV18	TGTGCCAGCTCACCATGGAGCGACGAGCAGTACTTC	CASSPWSDEQYF
NA	NA	TRBJ2-3	TRBV30	TGTGCCTGGAGTGCCGGACAGGGAGGGAGCACAGATACGCAGTATTTT	CAWSAGQGGSTDTQYF
NA	NA	TRBJ2-5	TRBV7-2	TGTGCCAGCAGCTTAGGGGCCCCTCAGTACTTC	CASSLGAPQYF
NA	few	TRBJ2-5	TRBV10-3	TGTGCCATCAGTGAGTCGAATGGGGCTCAAGAGACCCAGTACTTC	CAISESNGAQETQYF
TRBD1	NA	TRBJ1-2	TRBV4-1	TGCGCCAGCAGCCACCCCACAGGGGGTTACTATGGCTACACCTTC	CASSHPTGGYYGYTF
NA	few	TRBJ2-3	TRBV9	TGTGCCAGCAGCGTAGTGAGAGATACGCAGTATTTT	CASSVVRDTQYF
TRBD1	few	TRBJ2-1	TRBV28	TGTGCCAGCAGTTATAGGACAGGTCCCTACAATGAGCAGTTCTTC	CASSYRTGPYNEQFF
TRBD1	NA	TRBJ1-1	TRBV15	TGTGCCACCAGCAGACGCGGACAGGCGCTCTTCCAGGCTTTCTTT	CATSRRGQALFQAFF
NA	NA	TRBJ2-5	TRBV30	TGTGCCTGGAAAGGCAGGGAGACAGAGACCCAGTACTTC	CAWKGRETETQYF
NA	few	TRBJ1-2	TRBV27	TGTGCCAGCAGTTTATCGCTGGGTGGTGGCTACACCTTC	CASSLSLGGGYTF
TRBD2	few	TRBJ2-1	TRBV6-5	TGTGCCAGCAGCCGACTAGCGGGGGGGAAGGATGAGCAGTTCTTC	CASSRLAGGKDEQFF
TRBD2	NA	TRBJ2-1	TRBV6-6	TGTGCCAGCAGCCCTCGACTAGCGGGGGGCCACAATGAGCAGTTCTTC	CASSPRLAGGHNEQFF
NA	NA	TRBJ2-5	TRBV30	TGTGCCTGGGGAACTGAGACCCAGTACTTC	CAWGTETQYF
NA	few	TRBJ1-1	TRBV4-2	TGTGCCAGCAGCCAAGATCCAGGGTTGAACACTGAAGCTTTCTTT	CASSQDPGLNTEAFF
NA	few	TRBJ2-1	TRBV11-3	TGTGCCAGCAGCTTTCGGGACGTCAATGAGCAGTTCTTC	CASSFRDVNEQFF
NA	NA	TRBJ1-3	TRBV30	TGTGCCTGGGGGCCCGGGGGAAACACCATATATTTT	CAWGPGGNTIYF
TRBD2	NA	TRBJ2-5	TRBV30	TGTGCCTGGAGTGTATCGGGGGGACGGGAGACCCAGTACTTC	CAWSVSGGRETQYF
NA	once	TRBJ2-1	TRBV9	TGTGCCAGCAGCGCAGGCCAGGGAGGCTTCAATGAGCAGTTCTTC	CASSAGQGGFNEQFF
NA	NA	TRBJ1-1	TRBV7-2	TGTGCCAGCAGCTTAGATCCGTGGAGCGATGAAGCTTTCTTT	CASSLDPWSDEAFF
NA	NA	TRBJ2-5	TRBV6-5	TGTGCCAGCAGCCCAGCTGGACAGTCAGAGACCCAGTACTTC	CASSPAGQSETQYF
TRBD1	NA	TRBJ2-3	TRBV2	TGTGCCAGCATGGGGACAGGGACGGATACGCAGTATTTT	CASMGTGTDTQYF
NA	NA	TRBJ2-5	TRBV29-1	TGCAGCGACCTAAACAGGGCACAAGAGACCCAGTACTTC	CSDLNRAQETQYF
TRBD2	NA	TRBJ2-5	TRBV7-8	TGTGCCAGCAGCACAGGACTAGCGGGGGAACAAGAGACCCAGTACTTC	CASSTGLAGEQETQYF
NA	once	TRBJ1-1	TRBV5-6	TGTGCCAGCAGCTTTCCCGCAGGGTTTAGCACTGAAGCTTTCTTT	CASSFPAGFSTEAFF
TRBD1	few	TRBJ2-7	TRBV7-8	TGTGCCAGCAGCACAACCGGGACAGGGCGTACGGGTGAGCAGTACTTC	CASSTTGTGRTGEQYF
NA	NA	TRBJ1-5	TRBV6-1	TGTGCCAGCAGTGCGAGCAGCTATAGCAATCAGCCCCAGCATTTT	CASSASSYSNQPQHF
NA	many	TRBJ2-1	TRBV14	TGTGCCAGCAGTCAACAGTATAACAATGAGCAGTTCTTC	CASSQQYNNEQFF
NA	many	TRBJ2-5	TRBV11-2	TGTGCCAGCAGCTACCAATACGGGGCAGAGACCCAGTACTTC	CASSYQYGAETQYF
NA	few	TRBJ1-2	TRBV7-2	TGTGCCAGCAGCCCAGGGAGGGGAGACTATGGCTACACCTTC	CASSPGRGDYGYTF
TRBD1	NA	TRBJ2-2	TRBV5-8	TGTGCCAGCAGCTTACCTACCGGGACAGACAACACCGGGGAGCTGTTTTTT	CASSLPTGTDNTGELFF
NA	NA	TRBJ2-3	TRBV20-1	TGCAGTGCTCCCAGGGCAGATACGCAGTATTTT	CSAPRADTQYF
NA	few	TRBJ1-1	TRBV6-5	TGTGCCAGCAGTTACTCGGACAGCCCTACGGCTTTCTTT	CASSYSDSPTAFF
TRBD2	few	TRBJ2-3	TRBV19	TGTGCCAGTAGTACCCAGCGGGAGGGTACAGATACGCAGTATTTT	CASSTQREGTDTQYF
TRBD2	NA	TRBJ2-5	TRBV15	TGTGCCACCAGCAGAGATCCCCTAGCGGGGGTGGCCCAGTACTTC	CATSRDPLAGVAQYF
NA	NA	TRBJ1-3	TRBV29-1	TGCAGCGCCCTCGGACAGCGCTCTGGAAACACCATATATTTT	CSALGQRSGNTIYF
TRBD1	NA	TRBJ2-7	TRBV4-2	TGTGCCAGCAGCCAGTCTGCGGGACAGGGAACGTACGAGCAGTACTTC	CASSQSAGQGTYEQYF
NA	few	TRBJ2-1	TRBV9	TGTGCCAGCAGCGTAGGTAGACTTAATGAGCAGTTCTTC	CASSVGRLNEQFF
NA	medium-sized	TRBJ2-5	TRBV7-8	TGTGCCAGCAGCTCCAGGGCCCTGAAAGAGACCCAGTACTTC	CASSSRALKETQYF
NA	NA	TRBJ2-7	TRBV2	TGTGCCAGCAGTGAAGCGAACTACGAGCAGTACTTC	CASSEANYEQYF
NA	few	TRBJ2-5	TRBV2	TGTGCCAGCAGTAGTAGACAGCTCCAAGAGACCCAGTACTTC	CASSSRQLQETQYF